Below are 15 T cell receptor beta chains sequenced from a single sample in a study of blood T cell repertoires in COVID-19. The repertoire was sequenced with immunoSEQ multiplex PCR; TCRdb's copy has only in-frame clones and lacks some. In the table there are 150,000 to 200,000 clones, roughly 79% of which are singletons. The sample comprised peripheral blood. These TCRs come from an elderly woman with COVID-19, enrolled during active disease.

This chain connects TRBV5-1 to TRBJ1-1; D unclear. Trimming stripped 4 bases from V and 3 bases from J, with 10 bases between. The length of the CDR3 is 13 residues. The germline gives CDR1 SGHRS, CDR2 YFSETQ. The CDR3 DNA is TGCGCCAGCAGCCCCGCGGGCTACACTGAAGCTTTCTTT. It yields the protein CASSPAGYTEAFF.

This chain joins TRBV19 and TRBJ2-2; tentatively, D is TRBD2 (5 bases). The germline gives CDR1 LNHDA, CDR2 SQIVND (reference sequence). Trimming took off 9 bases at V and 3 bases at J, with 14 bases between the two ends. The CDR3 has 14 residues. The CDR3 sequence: CASDSDRDTGELFF. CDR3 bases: TGTGCCAGCGATAGCGATCGGGACACCGGGGAGCTGTTTTTT.

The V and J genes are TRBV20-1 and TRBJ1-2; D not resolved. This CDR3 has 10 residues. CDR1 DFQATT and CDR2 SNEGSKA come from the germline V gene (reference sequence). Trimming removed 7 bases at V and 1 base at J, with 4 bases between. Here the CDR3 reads CSGLNYGYTF. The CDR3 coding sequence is TGCAGTGGGCTTAACTATGGCTACACCTTC.

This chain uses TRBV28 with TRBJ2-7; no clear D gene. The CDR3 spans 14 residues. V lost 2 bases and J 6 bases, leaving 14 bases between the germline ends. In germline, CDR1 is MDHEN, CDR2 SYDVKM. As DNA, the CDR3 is TGTGCCAGCAGTTTAATTTCCCTATCGAGCGAGCAGTACTTC. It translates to CASSLISLSSEQYF.

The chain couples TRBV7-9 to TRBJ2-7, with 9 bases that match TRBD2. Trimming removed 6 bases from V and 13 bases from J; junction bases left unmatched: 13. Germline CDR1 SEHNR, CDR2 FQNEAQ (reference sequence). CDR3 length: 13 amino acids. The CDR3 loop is CASSLGGASGIYF. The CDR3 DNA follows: TGTGCCAGCAGTCTAGGTGGGGCTAGCGGGATCTACTTC.

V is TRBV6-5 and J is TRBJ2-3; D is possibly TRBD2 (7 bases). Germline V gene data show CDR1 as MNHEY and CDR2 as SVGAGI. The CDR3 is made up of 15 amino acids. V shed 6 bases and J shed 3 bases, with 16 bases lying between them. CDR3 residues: CASRPRGGGTDTQYF. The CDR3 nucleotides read TGTGCCAGCAGGCCAAGGGGGGGCGGGACAGATACGCAGTATTTT.

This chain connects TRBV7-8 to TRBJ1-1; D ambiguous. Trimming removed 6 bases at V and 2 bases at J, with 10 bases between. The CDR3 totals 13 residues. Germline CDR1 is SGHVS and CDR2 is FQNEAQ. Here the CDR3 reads CASRGPTNTEAFF. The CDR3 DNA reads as TGTGCCAGCAGAGGTCCGACAAACACTGAAGCTTTCTTT.

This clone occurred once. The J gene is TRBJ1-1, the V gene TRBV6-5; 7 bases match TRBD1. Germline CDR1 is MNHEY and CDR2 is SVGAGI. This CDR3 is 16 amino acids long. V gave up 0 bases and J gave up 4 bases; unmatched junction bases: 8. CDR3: CASSYSAGGSSTEAFF. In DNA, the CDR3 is TGTGCCAGCAGTTACTCGGCAGGGGGGAGTAGCACTGAAGCTTTCTTT.

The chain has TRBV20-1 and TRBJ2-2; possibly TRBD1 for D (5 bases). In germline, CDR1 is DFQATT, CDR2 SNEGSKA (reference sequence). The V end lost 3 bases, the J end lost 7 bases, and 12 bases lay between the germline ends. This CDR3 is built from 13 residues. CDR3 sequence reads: CSASTGQGGELFF. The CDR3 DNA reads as TGCAGTGCTAGTACCGGCCAGGGCGGGGAGCTGTTTTTT.

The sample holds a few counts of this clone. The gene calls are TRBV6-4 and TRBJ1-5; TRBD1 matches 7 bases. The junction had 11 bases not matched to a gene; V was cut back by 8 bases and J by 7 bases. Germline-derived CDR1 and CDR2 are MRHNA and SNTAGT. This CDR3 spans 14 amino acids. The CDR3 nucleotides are TGTGCCAGCTTCATTGACAGGGTCGGGCAGCCCCAGCATTTT. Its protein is CASFIDRVGQPQHF.

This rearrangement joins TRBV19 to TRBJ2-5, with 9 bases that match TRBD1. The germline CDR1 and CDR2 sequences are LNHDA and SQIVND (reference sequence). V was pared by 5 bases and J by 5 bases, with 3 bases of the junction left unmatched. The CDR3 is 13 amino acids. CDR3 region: CASSQDRGETQYF. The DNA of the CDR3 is TGTGCCAGTAGTCAAGACAGGGGGGAGACCCAGTACTTC.

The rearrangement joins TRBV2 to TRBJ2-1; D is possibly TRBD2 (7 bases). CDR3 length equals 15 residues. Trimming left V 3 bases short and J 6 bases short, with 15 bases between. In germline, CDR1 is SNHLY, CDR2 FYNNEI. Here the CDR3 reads CASSEGGPGFNEQFF. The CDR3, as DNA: TGTGCCAGCAGTGAGGGGGGGCCGGGATTCAATGAGCAGTTCTTC.

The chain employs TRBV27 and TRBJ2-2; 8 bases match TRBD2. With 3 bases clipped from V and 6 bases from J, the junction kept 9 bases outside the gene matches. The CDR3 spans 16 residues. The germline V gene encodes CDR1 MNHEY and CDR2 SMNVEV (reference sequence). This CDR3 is CASSFLPGRAAGELFF. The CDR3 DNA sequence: TGTGCCAGCAGTTTCCTCCCCGGGAGGGCTGCCGGGGAGCTGTTTTTT.

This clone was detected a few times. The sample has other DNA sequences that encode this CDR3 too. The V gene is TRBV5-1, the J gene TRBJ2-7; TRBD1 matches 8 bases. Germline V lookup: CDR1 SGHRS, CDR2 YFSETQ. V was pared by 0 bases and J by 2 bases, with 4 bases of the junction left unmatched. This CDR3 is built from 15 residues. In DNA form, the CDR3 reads TGCGCCAGCAGCTTGGAGGACAGGGCCGCCTACGAGCAGTACTTC. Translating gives CASSLEDRAAYEQYF. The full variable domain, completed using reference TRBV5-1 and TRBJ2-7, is KAGVTQTPRYLIKTRGQQVTLSCSPISGHRSVSWYQQTPGQGLQFLFEYFSETQRNKGNFPGRFSGRQFSNSRSEMNVSTLELGDSALYLCASSLEDRAAYEQYFGPGTRLTVT.

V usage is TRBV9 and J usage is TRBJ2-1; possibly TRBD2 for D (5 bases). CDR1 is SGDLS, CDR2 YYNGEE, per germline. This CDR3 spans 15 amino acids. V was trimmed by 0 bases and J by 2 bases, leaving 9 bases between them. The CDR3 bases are TGTGCCAGCAGCGTAGGGCTAGCCGCCTACAATGAGCAGTTCTTC. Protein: CASSVGLAAYNEQFF.